The 29 T cell receptor beta chains below all came from one sample that was sequenced in a study of blood T cell repertoires in COVID-19 (dated by TCRdb to between 2020 and 2021). Library preparation was by the immunoSEQ multiplex PCR assay. In its TCRdb copy, this immuneACCESS table keeps in-frame sequences only and misses some clones. Where compared with another copy, unresolved V genes explain less than half of these, and the others have no known cause. The sample table shows around 250,000 clones, and around 86% are seen once. The top ten clones comprise 1.9% of the sample. Sequenced sample: peripheral blood. All receptors come from a man aged 25 to 45 who had recovered from COVID-19.

This chain connects TRBV4-1 to TRBJ1-2; TRBD1 is a possible D gene (6 bases). V gave up 4 bases and J gave up 0 bases, with 9 bases separating them. Germline-derived CDR1 and CDR2 are MGHRA and YSYEKL. This CDR3 has 14 amino acids. The CDR3 coding sequence is TGCGCCAGCAGCCTCGGGACATCTAACTATGGCTACACCTTC. This gives the protein CASSLGTSNYGYTF.

The V gene is TRBV28, the J gene TRBJ1-1; D gene uncertain. CDR3 length equals 13 residues. Germline CDR1 and CDR2: MDHEN and SYDVKM. V lost 6 bases and J lost 2, with 10 bases in between. CDR3 DNA sequence: TGTGCCAGCAGCCTCTCCCTTAACACTGAAGCTTTCTTT. This translates into CASSLSLNTEAFF.

The chain has TRBV5-8 and TRBJ2-7; 8 nucleotides match TRBD2. CDR1 and CDR2 (germline): SGHTS, YDEGEE. CDR3 length: 16 amino acids. Trimming took 0 bases from V and 5 from J; bases not matched to a gene: 10. The CDR3 DNA sequence: TGTGCCAGCAGCTTGGTGCGGGGGGCGACCCTCAACGAGCAGTACTTC. Protein product: CASSLVRGATLNEQYF.

The V call is TRBV5-8, the J call TRBJ2-1; TRBD1 might be the D (6 bases). Germline V CDR1 and CDR2: SGHTS, YDEGEE. The CDR3 has 15 amino acids. Trimming removed 1 base from V and 9 bases from J, with 17 bases in between. CDR3 nucleotides: TGTGCCAGCAGCTTGAGTGGGGGCCCCAATGGTGAGCAGTTCTTC. This gives the protein CASSLSGGPNGEQFF.

The chain recombines TRBV5-4 with TRBJ1-2; D might be TRBD1 (6 bases). V shed 4 bases and J shed 3 bases, with 16 bases lying between them. The germline V gene encodes CDR1 SGHNT and CDR2 YYREEE (reference sequence). The CDR3 runs 15 residues. Here the CDR3 DNA reads TGTGCCAGCAGCGAAACATTTAGGACAGACTATGGCTACACCTTC. Translated, it gives CASSETFRTDYGYTF.

The chain combines TRBV28 with TRBJ1-5; D is possibly TRBD1 (5 bases). Germline CDR1 is MDHEN and CDR2 is SYDVKM. The CDR3 is 15 residues long. Trimming pared 3 bases from V and 0 bases from J, leaving 9 bases between. The CDR3 protein is CASSLVQGSNQPQHF. The DNA of the CDR3 is TGTGCCAGCAGTTTGGTTCAGGGTAGCAATCAGCCCCAGCATTTT.

This rearrangement joins TRBV18 to TRBJ1-2, with D possibly TRBD1 on 5 matching bases. The CDR3 runs 14 residues. Deletions cut 3 bases from V and 1 base from J, with 9 bases between. The germline V gene has CDR1 KGHSH and CDR2 LQKENI. The CDR3 region has the DNA TGTGCCAGCTCACCGGACATGGATAACTATGGCTACACCTTC. It is translated as CASSPDMDNYGYTF.

The chain is built from TRBV10-2 and TRBJ2-1; possible D gene TRBD2, 6 bases. The V end was cut by 7 bases, the J end by 0 bases, with 7 bases between. This CDR3 region has 13 residues. Germline V gene sequence: CDR1 WSHSY, CDR2 SAAADI. For the CDR3, the DNA is TGCGCCAGCACGGGGGACTCCTACAATGAGCAGTTCTTC. As protein: CASTGDSYNEQFF.

The gene calls are TRBV27 and TRBJ1-2, with 9 bases matching TRBD1. CDR1 and CDR2 (germline): MNHEY, SMNVEV (reference sequence). CDR3 length: 13 amino acids. V was pared by 5 bases and J by 8 bases, with 6 bases of the junction left unmatched. This CDR3 is CASSPRTGEGYTF. CDR3 DNA: TGTGCCAGCAGTCCCCGGACAGGGGAGGGCTACACCTTC.

The chain has TRBV2 and TRBJ1-4; tentatively, D is TRBD1 (5 bases). Between the trimmed V and J ends, which lost 2 bases and 6 bases, there was a span of 7 bases. The CDR3 runs 13 residues. Germline V gives CDR1 SNHLY, CDR2 FYNNEI. CDR3 nucleotide sequence: TGTGCCAGCAGTGAACCCAGGGATGAAAAACTGTTTTTT. Translated, it gives CASSEPRDEKLFF.

CDR3 protein: CASSPTGDQPQHF. DNA for the CDR3: TGTGCCAGCTCACCGACAGGGGATCAGCCCCAGCATTTT. The chain recombines TRBV18 with TRBJ1-5, with 8 bases aligning to TRBD1. Germline V CDR1 and CDR2: KGHSH, LQKENI. This CDR3 is 13 amino acids long. The J segment lost 5 bases and the V segment lost 3 bases, leaving 0 bases of the junction unmatched. Complete variable domain (other parts from reference TRBV18 and TRBJ1-5): NAGVMQNPRHLVRRRGQEARLRCSPMKGHSHVYWYRQLPEEGLKFMVYLQKENIIDESGMPKERFSAEFPKEGPSILRIQQVVRGDSAAYFCASSPTGDQPQHFGDGTRLSIL.

V gene TRBV18 combines with J gene TRBJ2-7; D gene ambiguous. The ends were cut back, 2 bases at V and 2 bases at J, with 13 bases in the middle. The CDR3 is 15 amino acids. The germline V gene has CDR1 KGHSH and CDR2 LQKENI. The CDR3 coding sequence is TGTGCCAGCTCACCAGGATACGACAAAACCTACGAGCAGTACTTC. It encodes CASSPGYDKTYEQYF.

This chain joins TRBV7-8 and TRBJ2-3; TRBD2 matches 8 bases. V was clipped by 2 bases and J by 2 bases; unmatched bases: 6. CDR1 is SGHVS and CDR2 is FQNEAQ in the germline V gene. This CDR3 is 16 amino acids long. CDR3 bases: TGTGCCAGCAGCTTATTCGGGGGGGGCAACACAGATACGCAGTATTTT. Protein sequence: CASSLFGGGNTDTQYF.

In its sample, this clone was seen a few times. V is TRBV13 and J is TRBJ1-6, with TRBD1 as a possible D gene (5 bases). Germline V gene data show CDR1 as PRHDT and CDR2 as FYEKMQ (reference sequence). The CDR3 covers 16 residues. With 6 bases removed from V and 5 bases from J, the gap between germline ends came to 17 bases. The CDR3 reads CASSYRGGTDNSPLHF. DNA of the CDR3: TGTGCCAGCAGTTACCGTGGAGGGACGGATAATTCACCCCTCCACTTT.

This clone showed up just once. V and J are TRBV28 and TRBJ1-1; a weak D match, TRBD1 (5 bases). Trimming stripped 7 bases from V and 4 bases from J, with 16 bases between. The CDR3 covers 14 residues. Per germline, CDR1 MDHEN and CDR2 SYDVKM. The CDR3 here is CASTLDTGGTEAFF. The CDR3, as DNA: TGTGCCAGCACCCTGGATACGGGGGGCACTGAAGCTTTCTTT.

V gene TRBV19 combines with J gene TRBJ1-5, with D hard to call. Germline V gene lookup returns CDR1 LNHDA and CDR2 SQIVND (reference sequence). CDR3 length: 12 amino acids. The V end lost 1 base, the J end lost 6 bases, and 4 bases lay between the germline ends. The CDR3 here is CASSIVGQPQHF. CDR3 in DNA: TGTGCCAGTAGTATAGTCGGTCAGCCCCAGCATTTT.

This chain uses TRBV7-9 with TRBJ2-1, with D perhaps matching TRBD2 (6 bases). Germline V gene sequence: CDR1 SEHNR, CDR2 FQNEAQ (reference sequence). V gave up 1 base and J gave up 8 bases, with 12 bases separating them. This CDR3 is 14 amino acids long. The CDR3 region has the DNA TGTGCCAGCAGCTTAGTCACTAGCTTGGATGAGCAGTTCTTC. Protein product: CASSLVTSLDEQFF.

The V and J genes are TRBV2 and TRBJ1-4; D gene unclear. The germline V and J ends were trimmed by 9 bases and 8 bases, with 13 bases remaining between them. The CDR3 is made up of 12 amino acids. The germline V gene encodes CDR1 SNHLY and CDR2 FYNNEI. CDR3 residues: CASTRRGEKLFF. The CDR3 DNA is TGTGCCAGTACCCGAAGAGGGGAAAAACTGTTTTTT.

The rearrangement links TRBV2 to TRBJ2-3, with TRBD1 matching 7 bases. The CDR3 length is 16 residues. V was clipped by 7 bases and J by 2 bases; unmatched bases: 12. Per germline, CDR1 SNHLY and CDR2 FYNNEI. The DNA for the CDR3 is TGTGCCAGCAAACCCGCACCGGGACAGTTCACAGATACGCAGTATTTT. Its translation is CASKPAPGQFTDTQYF.

This chain uses TRBV29-1 with TRBJ2-7; weak D call: TRBD1 (6 bases). This CDR3 region has 15 residues. Germline assignment: CDR1 SQVTM and CDR2 ANQGSEA. Trimming stripped 1 base from V and 5 bases from J, with 18 bases between. The CDR3 coding sequence is TGCAGCGTTGAAGCTACGTTCGGACAGTTCGACGAGCAGTACTTC. Its protein is CSVEATFGQFDEQYF.

The chain employs TRBV20-1 and TRBJ1-2; D remains ambiguous. V was cut by 4 bases and J by 6 bases, with 15 bases left in between. Germline V gene sequence: CDR1 DFQATT, CDR2 SNEGSKA (reference sequence). The CDR3 is 13 residues long. CDR3 sequence: CSATDYDRDGYTF. CDR3 coding DNA: TGCAGTGCTACTGATTATGATCGCGATGGCTACACCTTC.

This chain links TRBV6-1 with TRBJ2-1; 8 bases fit TRBD1. J lost 8 bases, V lost 4 bases, and 16 bases had no gene match. The CDR3 consists of 17 residues. In germline, CDR1 is MNHNS, CDR2 SASEGT. CDR3 protein: CASSGGGWGQDLDEQFF. In DNA, the CDR3 is TGTGCCAGCAGTGGGGGCGGCTGGGGACAGGATCTCGATGAGCAGTTCTTC.

The CDR3 nucleotides read TGTGCCAGCAGCCACGACAGGGGTCTCTACAATGAGCAGTTCTTC. This translates into CASSHDRGLYNEQFF. The chain uses TRBV4-2 and TRBJ2-1; 8 bases fit TRBD1. J lost 3 bases, V lost 3 bases, and 4 bases had no gene match. This CDR3 is 15 amino acids long. Germline values: CDR1 LGHNA, CDR2 YNFKEQ.

The genes are TRBV4-1 and TRBJ1-6, with D uncertain. The CDR3 sequence is 16 residues long. Germline loops: CDR1 MGHRA, CDR2 YSYEKL. Trimming cost V 0 bases and J 7 bases, with 13 bases left between them. The CDR3 is CASSQDLLGYNSPLHF. The CDR3 nucleotides read TGCGCCAGCAGCCAAGATTTGCTGGGCTACAATTCACCCCTCCACTTT.

This clone was detected only a few times. One end of the junction is discordant with germline, which a read error may explain. This sequence joins TRBV7-7 and TRBJ2-7; possible D gene TRBD1, 6 bases. This CDR3 has 13 amino acids. The germline V gene has CDR1 SSHAT and CDR2 FNYEAQ (reference sequence). The CDR3 spells CASSRQDSNEQYF. The CDR3 nucleotides read TGTGCCAGCAGTCGACAGGACTCCAACGAGCAGTACTTC.

V is TRBV24-1 and J is TRBJ2-2, with unresolved D. Trimming stripped 7 bases from V and 3 bases from J, with 8 bases between. The germline CDR1 and CDR2 sequences are KGHDR and SFDVKD. The CDR3 has 13 residues. CDR3 loop: CATSFPHTGELFF. Here the CDR3 DNA reads TGTGCCACCAGCTTCCCCCACACCGGGGAGCTGTTTTTT.

The chain couples TRBV5-4 to TRBJ2-1; 14 positions match TRBD2. V lost 4 bases to trimming and J lost 2 bases; unmatched junction nucleotides: 8. CDR1 is SGHNT and CDR2 is YYREEE in the germline V gene (reference sequence). This CDR3 region has 18 residues. CDR3 amino acids: CASSRGTSGGLTYNEQFF. The CDR3 DNA is TGTGCCAGCAGCCGGGGGACTAGCGGGGGCCTGACCTACAATGAGCAGTTCTTC.

The V and J genes are TRBV18 and TRBJ1-1, with D unresolved. CDR1 KGHSH and CDR2 LQKENI come from the germline V gene. This CDR3 region has 12 residues. Trimming took off 0 bases at V and 6 bases at J, with 5 bases between the two ends. Here the CDR3 reads CASSPPFAEAFF. The CDR3 DNA is TGTGCCAGCTCACCACCGTTCGCTGAAGCTTTCTTT. Filled out from reference TRBV18 and TRBJ1-1, the complete variable domain reads NAGVMQNPRHLVRRRGQEARLRCSPMKGHSHVYWYRQLPEEGLKFMVYLQKENIIDESGMPKERFSAEFPKEGPSILRIQQVVRGDSAAYFCASSPPFAEAFFGQGTRLTVV.

This chain joins TRBV5-4 and TRBJ2-5; a weak D match, TRBD1 (5 bases). Germline V gene lookup returns CDR1 SGHNT and CDR2 YYREEE (reference sequence). Between the trimmed V and J ends, which lost 9 bases and 0 bases, there was a span of 9 bases. This CDR3 is built from 12 residues. CDR3 loop: CAITDNQETQYF. The DNA of the CDR3 is TGTGCCATCACGGACAACCAAGAGACCCAGTACTTC.